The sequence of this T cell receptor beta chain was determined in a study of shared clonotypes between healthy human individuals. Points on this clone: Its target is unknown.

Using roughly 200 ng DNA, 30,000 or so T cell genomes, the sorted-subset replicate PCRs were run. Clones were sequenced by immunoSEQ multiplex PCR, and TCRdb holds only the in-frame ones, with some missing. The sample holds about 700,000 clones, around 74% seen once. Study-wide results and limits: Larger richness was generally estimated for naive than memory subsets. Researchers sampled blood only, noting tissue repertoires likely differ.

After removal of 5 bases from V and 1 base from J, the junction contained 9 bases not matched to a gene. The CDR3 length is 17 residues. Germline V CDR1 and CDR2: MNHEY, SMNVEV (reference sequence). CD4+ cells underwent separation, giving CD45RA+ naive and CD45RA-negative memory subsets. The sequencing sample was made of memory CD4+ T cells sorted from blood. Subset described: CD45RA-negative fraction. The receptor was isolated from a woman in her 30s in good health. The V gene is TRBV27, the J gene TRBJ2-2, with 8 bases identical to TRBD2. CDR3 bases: TGTGCCAGCAGTAAGGGACTAGTTTTCGGGAACACCGGGGAGCTGTTTTTT. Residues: CASSKGLVFGNTGELFF.